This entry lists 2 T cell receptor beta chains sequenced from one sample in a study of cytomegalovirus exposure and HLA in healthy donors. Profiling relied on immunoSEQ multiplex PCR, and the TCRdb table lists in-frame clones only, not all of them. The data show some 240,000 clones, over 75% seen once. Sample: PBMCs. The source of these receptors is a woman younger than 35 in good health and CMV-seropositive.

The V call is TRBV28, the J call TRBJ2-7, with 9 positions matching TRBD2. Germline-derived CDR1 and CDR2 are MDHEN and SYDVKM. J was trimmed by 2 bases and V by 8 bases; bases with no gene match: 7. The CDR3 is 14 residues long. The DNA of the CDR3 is TGTGCCAGCCACGTGACTAGCGGAGCCTACGAGCAGTACTTC. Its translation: CASHVTSGAYEQYF. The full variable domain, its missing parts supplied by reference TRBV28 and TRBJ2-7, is DVKVTQSSRYLVKRTGEKVFLECVQDMDHENMFWYRQDPGLGLRLIYFSYDVKMKEKGDIPEGYSVSREKKERFSLILESASTNQTSMYLCASHVTSGAYEQYFGPGTRLTVT.

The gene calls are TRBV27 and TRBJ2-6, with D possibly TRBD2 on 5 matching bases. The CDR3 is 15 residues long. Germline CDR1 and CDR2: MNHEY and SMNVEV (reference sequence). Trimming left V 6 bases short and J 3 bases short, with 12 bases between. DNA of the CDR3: TGTGCCAGCAGGTCTCCCGGGAATGGGGCCAACGTCCTGACTTTC. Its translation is CASRSPGNGANVLTF.